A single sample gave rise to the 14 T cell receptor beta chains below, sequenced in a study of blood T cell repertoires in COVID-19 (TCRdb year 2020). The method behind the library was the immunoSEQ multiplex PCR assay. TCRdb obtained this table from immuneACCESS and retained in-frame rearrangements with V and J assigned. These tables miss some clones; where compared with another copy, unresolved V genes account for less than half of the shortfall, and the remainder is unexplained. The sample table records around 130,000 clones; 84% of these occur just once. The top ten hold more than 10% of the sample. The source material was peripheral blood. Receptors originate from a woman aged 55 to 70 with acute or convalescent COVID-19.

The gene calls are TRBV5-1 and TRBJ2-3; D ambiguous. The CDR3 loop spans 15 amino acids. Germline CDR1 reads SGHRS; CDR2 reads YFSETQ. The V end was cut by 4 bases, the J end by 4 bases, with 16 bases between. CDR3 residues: CASSPQSTFADTQYF. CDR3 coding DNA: TGCGCCAGCAGCCCCCAATCGACATTCGCAGATACGCAGTATTTT.

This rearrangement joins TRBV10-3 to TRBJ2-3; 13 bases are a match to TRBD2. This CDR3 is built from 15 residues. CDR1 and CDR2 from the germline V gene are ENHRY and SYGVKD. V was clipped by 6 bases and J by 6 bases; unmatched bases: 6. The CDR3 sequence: CAISEGLAGSDTQYF. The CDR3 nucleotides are TGTGCCATCAGCGAGGGACTAGCGGGGAGTGATACGCAGTATTTT.

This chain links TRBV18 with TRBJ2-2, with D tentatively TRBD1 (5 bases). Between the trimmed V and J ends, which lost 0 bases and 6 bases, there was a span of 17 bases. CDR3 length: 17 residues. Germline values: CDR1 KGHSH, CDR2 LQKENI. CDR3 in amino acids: CASSPPTYRRRAGELFF. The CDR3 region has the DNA TGTGCCAGCTCACCACCGACATACAGGCGACGGGCCGGGGAGCTGTTTTTT.

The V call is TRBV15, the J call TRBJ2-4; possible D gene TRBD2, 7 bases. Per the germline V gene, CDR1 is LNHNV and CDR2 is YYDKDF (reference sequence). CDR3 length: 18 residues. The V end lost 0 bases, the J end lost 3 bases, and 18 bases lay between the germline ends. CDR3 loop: CATSRDPGGEIVKNIQYF. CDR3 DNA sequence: TGTGCCACCAGCAGAGACCCGGGGGGCGAAATCGTCAAAAACATTCAGTACTTC.

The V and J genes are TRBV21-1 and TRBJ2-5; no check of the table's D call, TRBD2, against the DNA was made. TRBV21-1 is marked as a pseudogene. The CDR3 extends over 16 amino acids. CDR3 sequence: CASSTQRRRRWETQYF. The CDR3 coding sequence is TGTGCCAGCAGCACCCAACGGAGGCGGCGGTGGGAGACCCAGTACTTC.

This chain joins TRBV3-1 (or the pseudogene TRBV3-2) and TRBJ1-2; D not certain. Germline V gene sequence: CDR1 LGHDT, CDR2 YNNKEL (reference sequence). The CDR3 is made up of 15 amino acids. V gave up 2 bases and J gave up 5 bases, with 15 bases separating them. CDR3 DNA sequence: TGTGCCAGCAGCCAAACATTATCTGATCCTTATGGCTACACCTTC. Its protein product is CASSQTLSDPYGYTF.

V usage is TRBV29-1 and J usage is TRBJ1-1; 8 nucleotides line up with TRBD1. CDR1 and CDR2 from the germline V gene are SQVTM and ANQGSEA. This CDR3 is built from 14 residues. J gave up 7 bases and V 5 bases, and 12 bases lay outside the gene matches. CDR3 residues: CSVSTGQGKNEAFF. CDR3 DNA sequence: TGCAGCGTTTCCACAGGACAGGGAAAGAATGAAGCTTTCTTT.

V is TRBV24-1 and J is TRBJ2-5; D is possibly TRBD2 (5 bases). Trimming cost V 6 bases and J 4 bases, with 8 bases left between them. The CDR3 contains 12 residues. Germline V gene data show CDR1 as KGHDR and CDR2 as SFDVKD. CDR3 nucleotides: TGTGCCACCAGTTTCGGAGGAGAGACCCAGTACTTC. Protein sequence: CATSFGGETQYF.

The CDR3 region has the DNA TGTGCCACTGACAGGGGTGACACCGGGGAGCTGTTTTTT. Amino acid sequence: CATDRGDTGELFF. The chain has TRBV19 and TRBJ2-2; TRBD1 matches at 8 bases. Germline loops: CDR1 LNHDA, CDR2 SQIVND (reference sequence). The CDR3 spans 13 residues. Unmatched junction bases numbered 4, after V lost 10 bases and J lost 3 bases.

This CDR3 is CACTGIWDSYEQYF. CDR3 nucleotide sequence: TGTGCCTGCACAGGGATTTGGGATTCCTACGAGCAGTACTTC. The chain carries TRBV30 and TRBJ2-7; tentatively, D is TRBD1 (6 bases). There are 14 residues in the CDR3. Germline loops: CDR1 GTSNPN, CDR2 SVGIG (reference sequence). Trimming stripped 6 bases from V and 1 base from J, with 16 bases between.

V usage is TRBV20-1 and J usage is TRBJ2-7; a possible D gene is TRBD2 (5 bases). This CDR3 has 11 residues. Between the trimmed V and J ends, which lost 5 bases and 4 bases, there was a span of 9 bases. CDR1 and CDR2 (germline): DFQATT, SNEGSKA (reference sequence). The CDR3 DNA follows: TGCAGTGCTCGACGGGAATACGAGCAGTACTTC. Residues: CSARREYEQYF.

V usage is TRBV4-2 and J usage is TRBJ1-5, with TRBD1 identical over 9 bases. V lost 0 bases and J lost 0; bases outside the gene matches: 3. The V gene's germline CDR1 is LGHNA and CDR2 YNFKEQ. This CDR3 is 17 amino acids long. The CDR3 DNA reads TGTGCCAGCAGCCAAGAACTACAGGGGGCTAGCAATCAGCCCCAGCATTTT. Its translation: CASSQELQGASNQPQHF.

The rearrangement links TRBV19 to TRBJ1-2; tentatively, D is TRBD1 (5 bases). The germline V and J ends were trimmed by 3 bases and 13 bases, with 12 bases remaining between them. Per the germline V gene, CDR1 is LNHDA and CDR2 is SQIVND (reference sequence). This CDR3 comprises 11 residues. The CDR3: CASSMAQGFTF. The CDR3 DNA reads TGTGCCAGTAGTATGGCGCAGGGATTCACCTTC.

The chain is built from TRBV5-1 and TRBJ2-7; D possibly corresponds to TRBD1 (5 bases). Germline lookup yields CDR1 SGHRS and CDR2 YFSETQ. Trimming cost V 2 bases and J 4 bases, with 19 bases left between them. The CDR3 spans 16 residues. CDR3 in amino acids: CASSLGAGGSQYEQYF. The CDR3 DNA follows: TGCGCCAGCAGCTTAGGGGCCGGCGGATCCCAATACGAGCAGTACTTC.